Each of the 13 T cell receptor beta chains below was sequenced from the same sample in a study of lymphopenia after photon versus proton radiotherapy. Sequencing was performed with immunoSEQ multiplex PCR; in TCRdb, only in-frame clones are kept and a portion is missing. Among about 24,000 clones listed, over 65% were seen once. Source: peripheral blood, taken from a patient treated with photon-based radiotherapy. The source of these receptors is a man aged 40-49 years with gastric cancer.

J is TRBJ1-2 and V is TRBV29-1; D gene uncertain. CDR3 length: 14 residues. Germline V gene data show CDR1 as SQVTM and CDR2 as ANQGSEA. V lost 4 bases, J lost 2 bases, and 14 bases lay in between. The DNA for the CDR3 is TGCAGCGTTGGGGCTTCAACGGTCAACTATGGCTACACCTTC. Its protein product is CSVGASTVNYGYTF.

This clone showed up just a few times. This chain joins TRBV6-5 and TRBJ1-2; D possibly corresponds to TRBD1 (6 bases). Germline V gene sequence: CDR1 MNHEY, CDR2 SVGAGI. The CDR3 runs to 14 residues. V was pared by 6 bases and J by 0 bases, with 11 bases between. CDR3 sequence reads: CASRTGQANYGYTF. The CDR3, as DNA: TGTGCCAGCAGGACAGGACAAGCTAACTATGGCTACACCTTC.

The CDR3 loop reads CASRMSPGSYEQYF. The CDR3 DNA is TGTGCCAGCAGGATGAGTCCAGGCTCCTACGAGCAGTACTTC. The rearrangement joins TRBV6-5 to TRBJ2-7; D is unclear. Per the germline V gene, CDR1 is MNHEY and CDR2 is SVGAGI. This CDR3 spans 14 amino acids. Trimming removed 6 bases from V and 0 bases from J, with 12 bases in between.

This clone showed up just a few times. The chain combines TRBV10-1 with TRBJ1-6, with D possibly being TRBD1 (6 bases). V shed 3 bases and J shed 5 bases, with 20 bases lying between them. The CDR3 contains 18 residues. Germline V gene sequence: CDR1 WNHNN, CDR2 SYGVQD (reference sequence). This chain's CDR3 is CASSEQVSRGHNNSPLHF. The CDR3 DNA is TGCGCCAGCAGTGAACAGGTCAGCAGGGGACATAATAATTCACCCCTCCACTTT.

This chain's CDR3 is CASAGPTGGREKLFF. DNA for the CDR3: TGTGCCAGCGCCGGTCCGACAGGAGGGCGAGAAAAACTGTTTTTT. The gene calls are TRBV7-8 and TRBJ1-4; D might be TRBD1 (6 bases). V gave up 8 bases and J gave up 8 bases, with 21 bases separating them. This CDR3 contains 15 residues. Germline lookup yields CDR1 SGHVS and CDR2 FQNEAQ.

The rearrangement uses TRBV7-2 and TRBJ2-7; the D gene could be TRBD1 or TRBD2 (5 bases each). Per germline, CDR1 SGHTA and CDR2 FQGNSA. V gave up 2 bases and J gave up 3 bases, with 11 bases separating them. The CDR3 sequence is 14 residues long. CDR3 DNA: TGTGCCAGCAGCTTACCGGGACCGTTCTACGAGCAGTACTTC. This codes for CASSLPGPFYEQYF.

The chain joins TRBV7-3 to TRBJ2-1; D is ambiguous. Germline V CDR1 and CDR2: SGHTA, FQGTGA. Trimming removed 3 bases from V and 0 bases from J, with 9 bases in between. The CDR3 loop spans 15 amino acids. The CDR3, as DNA: TGTGCCAGCAGCTTCGGGTGGGTCTCCTACAATGAGCAGTTCTTC. Protein: CASSFGWVSYNEQFF.

The V gene is TRBV7-2, the J gene TRBJ2-5; D is perhaps TRBD1 or TRBD2 (6 bases each). V lost 4 bases and J lost 1, with 13 bases in between. Germline-derived CDR1 and CDR2 are SGHTA and FQGNSA. CDR3 length: 15 residues. CDR3 sequence (DNA): TGTGCCAGCAGCTGGGTAAGGGGGGCCCAAGAGACCCAGTACTTC. Translation gives CASSWVRGAQETQYF.

Comments on this clone: Other DNA sequences in the sample encode the same CDR3. The chain has TRBV25-1 and TRBJ1-4; D uncertain. Germline V gives CDR1 MGHDK, CDR2 SYGVNS. The CDR3 is 14 amino acids. Trimming left V 1 base short and J 8 bases short, with 11 bases between. The CDR3 region has the DNA TGTGCCAGCAGTGAATCAGGTAGCGGGGAAAAACTGTTTTTT. It codes for CASSESGSGEKLFF.

This clone has only a few counts. CDR3 in DNA: TGTGCCAGCAGTTCGGCAGTGTTTGGTGGCTACACCTTC. It yields the protein CASSSAVFGGYTF. The chain links TRBV28 to TRBJ1-2; D gene ambiguous. The CDR3 is 13 amino acids. V lost 4 bases and J 7 bases, leaving 13 bases between the germline ends. Germline lookup yields CDR1 MDHEN and CDR2 SYDVKM.

This chain uses TRBV15 with TRBJ1-4; D unclear. Germline-derived CDR1 and CDR2 are LNHNV and YYDKDF (reference sequence). The CDR3 sequence is 13 residues long. V gave up 8 bases and J gave up 3 bases, with 10 bases separating them. The DNA of the CDR3 is TGTGCCACCGCCGGTTTGGCTAATGAAAAACTGTTTTTT. Translating gives CATAGLANEKLFF.

This chain links TRBV11-2 with TRBJ2-1; 7 bases map to TRBD1. The CDR3 covers 13 residues. Losses at the gene ends were 5 bases for V and 6 bases for J; bases not matched to a gene: 4. Looked up from germline, CDR1 is SGHAT and CDR2 is FQNNGV. This chain's CDR3 is CASSPNRGNEQFF. Written as DNA, the CDR3 is TGTGCCAGCAGCCCGAACAGGGGCAATGAGCAGTTCTTC.

The chain has TRBV7-3 and TRBJ2-1, with a possible D match to TRBD2 (5 bases). Trimming cost V 2 bases and J 5 bases, with 7 bases left between them. Germline assignment: CDR1 SGHTA and CDR2 FQGTGA. The CDR3 covers 13 residues. The CDR3 reads CASSLSGNNEQFF. The CDR3 nucleotides read TGTGCCAGCAGCTTATCGGGGAACAATGAGCAGTTCTTC.